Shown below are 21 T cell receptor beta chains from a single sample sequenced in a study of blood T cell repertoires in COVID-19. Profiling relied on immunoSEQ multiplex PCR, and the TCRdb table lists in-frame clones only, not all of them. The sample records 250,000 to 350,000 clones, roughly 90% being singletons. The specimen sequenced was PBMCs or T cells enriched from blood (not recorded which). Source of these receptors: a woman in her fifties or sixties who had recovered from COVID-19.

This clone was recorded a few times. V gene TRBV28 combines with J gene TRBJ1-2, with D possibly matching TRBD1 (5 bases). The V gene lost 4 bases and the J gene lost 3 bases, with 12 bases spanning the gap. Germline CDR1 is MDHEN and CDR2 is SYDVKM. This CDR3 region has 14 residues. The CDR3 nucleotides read TGTGCCAGCAGTTCAGTCAGGGCGGACTATGGCTACACCTTC. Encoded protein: CASSSVRADYGYTF.

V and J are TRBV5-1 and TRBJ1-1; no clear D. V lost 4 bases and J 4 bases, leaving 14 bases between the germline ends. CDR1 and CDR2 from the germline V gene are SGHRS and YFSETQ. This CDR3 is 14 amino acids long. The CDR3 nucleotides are TGCGCCAGCAGCGGAATGACCATAGCCACTGAAGCTTTCTTT. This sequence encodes CASSGMTIATEAFF.

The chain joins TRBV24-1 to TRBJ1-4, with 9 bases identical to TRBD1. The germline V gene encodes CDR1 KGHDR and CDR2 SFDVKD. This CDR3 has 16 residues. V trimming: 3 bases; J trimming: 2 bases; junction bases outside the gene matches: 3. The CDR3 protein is CATSDPGTGTNEKLFF. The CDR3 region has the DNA TGTGCCACCAGTGATCCCGGGACAGGGACTAATGAAAAACTGTTTTTT.

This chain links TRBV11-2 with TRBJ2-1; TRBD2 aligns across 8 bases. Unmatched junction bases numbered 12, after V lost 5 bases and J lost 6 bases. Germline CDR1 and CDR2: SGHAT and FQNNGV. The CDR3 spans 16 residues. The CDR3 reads CASSLGEREIGNEQFF. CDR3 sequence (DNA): TGTGCCAGCAGCCTCGGGGAGCGGGAGATAGGCAATGAGCAGTTCTTC.

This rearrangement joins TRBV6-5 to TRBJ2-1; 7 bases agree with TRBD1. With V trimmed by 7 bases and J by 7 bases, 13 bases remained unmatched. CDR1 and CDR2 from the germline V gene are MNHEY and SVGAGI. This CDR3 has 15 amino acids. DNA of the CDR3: TGTGCCAGCATAACGGCAGGTCACAGGGGTAATGAGCAGTTCTTC. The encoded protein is CASITAGHRGNEQFF.

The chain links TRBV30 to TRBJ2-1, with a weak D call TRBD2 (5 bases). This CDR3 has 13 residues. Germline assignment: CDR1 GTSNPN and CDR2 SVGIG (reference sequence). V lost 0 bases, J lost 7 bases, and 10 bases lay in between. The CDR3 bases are TGTGCCTGGAGTGTAAACCGGGGAAATGAGCAGTTCTTC. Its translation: CAWSVNRGNEQFF.

CDR3 DNA: TGTGCCAGCAGCCCGGACAGGGGATCAAATGAGCAGTTCTTC. This sequence encodes CASSPDRGSNEQFF. V and J are TRBV7-2 and TRBJ2-1, with TRBD1 matching over 9 bases. CDR3 length equals 14 residues. Unmatched junction bases numbered 6, after V lost 5 bases and J lost 7 bases. Germline values: CDR1 SGHTA, CDR2 FQGNSA. Full variable domain (rest looked up from reference TRBV7-2 and TRBJ2-1): GAGVSQSPSNKVTEKGKDVELRCDPISGHTALYWYRQSLGQGLEFLIYFQGNSAPDKSGLPSDRFSAERTGGSVSTLTIQRTQQEDSAVYLCASSPDRGSNEQFFGPGTRLTVL.

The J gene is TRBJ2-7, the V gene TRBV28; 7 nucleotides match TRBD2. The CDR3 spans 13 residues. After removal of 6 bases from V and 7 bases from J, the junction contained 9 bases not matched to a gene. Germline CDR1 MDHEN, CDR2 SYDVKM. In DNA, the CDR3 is TGTGCCAGCAGCCACCCCGCCGGGGGGGAGCAGTACTTC. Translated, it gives CASSHPAGGEQYF.

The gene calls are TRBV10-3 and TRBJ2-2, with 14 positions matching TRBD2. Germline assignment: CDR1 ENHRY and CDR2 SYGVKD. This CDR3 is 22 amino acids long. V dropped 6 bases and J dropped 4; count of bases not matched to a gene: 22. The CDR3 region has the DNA TGTGCCATCAGCGAGGCCGTAAGGGGACTAGCGGGAGCCATAGCGGCCACCGGGGAGCTGTTTTTT. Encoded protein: CAISEAVRGLAGAIAATGELFF.

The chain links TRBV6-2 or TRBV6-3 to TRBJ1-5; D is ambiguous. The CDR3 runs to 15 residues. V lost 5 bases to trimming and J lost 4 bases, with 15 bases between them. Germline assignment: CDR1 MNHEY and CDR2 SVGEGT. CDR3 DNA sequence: TGTGCCAGCAGTAAGGGCGACGGGAGGAATCAGCCCCAGCATTTT. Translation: CASSKGDGRNQPQHF.

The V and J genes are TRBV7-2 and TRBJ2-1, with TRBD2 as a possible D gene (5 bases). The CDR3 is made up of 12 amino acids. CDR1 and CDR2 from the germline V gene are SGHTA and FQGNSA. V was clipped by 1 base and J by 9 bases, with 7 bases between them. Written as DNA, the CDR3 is TGTGCCAGCAGCTTAGTTGGAGGTGAGCAGTTCTTC. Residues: CASSLVGGEQFF. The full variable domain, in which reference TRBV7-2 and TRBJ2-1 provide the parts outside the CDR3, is GAGVSQSPSNKVTEKGKDVELRCDPISGHTALYWYRQSLGQGLEFLIYFQGNSAPDKSGLPSDRFSAERTGGSVSTLTIQRTQQEDSAVYLCASSLVGGEQFFGPGTRLTVL.

For the CDR3, the DNA is TGTGCCAGCAGCCTACATCAGGACAGGGAAGGGCAGCCCCAGCATTTT. This gives the protein CASSLHQDREGQPQHF. This chain joins TRBV21-1 and TRBJ1-5; the DNA was not used to check the table's D call, TRBD1. TRBV21-1 is flagged as a pseudogene. This CDR3 is 16 amino acids long.

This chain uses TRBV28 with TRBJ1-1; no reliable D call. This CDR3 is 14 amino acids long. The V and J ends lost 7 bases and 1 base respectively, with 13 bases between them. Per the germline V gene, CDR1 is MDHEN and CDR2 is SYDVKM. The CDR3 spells CASTLRQANTEAFF. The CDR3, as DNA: TGTGCCAGCACCCTTAGGCAGGCGAACACTGAAGCTTTCTTT.

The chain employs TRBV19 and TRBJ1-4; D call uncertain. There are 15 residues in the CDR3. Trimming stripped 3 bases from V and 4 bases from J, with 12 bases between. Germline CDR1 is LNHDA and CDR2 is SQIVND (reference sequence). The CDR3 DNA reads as TGTGCCAGTAGTATCGACATCGCCGGTAATGAAAAACTGTTTTTT. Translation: CASSIDIAGNEKLFF.

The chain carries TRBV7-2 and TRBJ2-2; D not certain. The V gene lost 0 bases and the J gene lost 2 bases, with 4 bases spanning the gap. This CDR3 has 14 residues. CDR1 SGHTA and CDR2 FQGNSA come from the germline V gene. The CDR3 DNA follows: TGTGCCAGCAGCTTAGCTCTTAACACCGGGGAGCTGTTTTTT. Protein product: CASSLALNTGELFF.

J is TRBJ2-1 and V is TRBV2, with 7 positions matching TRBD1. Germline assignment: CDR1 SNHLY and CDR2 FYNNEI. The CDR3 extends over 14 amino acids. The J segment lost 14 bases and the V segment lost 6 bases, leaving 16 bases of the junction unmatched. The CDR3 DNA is TGTGCCAGCAGCGGGGACAGCCCTAAGGGTCTCGAGTTCTTC. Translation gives CASSGDSPKGLEFF.

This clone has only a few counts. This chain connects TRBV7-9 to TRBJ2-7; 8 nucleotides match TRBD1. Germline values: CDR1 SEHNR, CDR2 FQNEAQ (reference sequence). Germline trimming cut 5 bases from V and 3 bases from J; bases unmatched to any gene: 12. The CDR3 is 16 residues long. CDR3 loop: CASSILGQATHYEQYF. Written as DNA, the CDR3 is TGTGCCAGCAGCATCTTGGGACAGGCGACCCACTACGAGCAGTACTTC.

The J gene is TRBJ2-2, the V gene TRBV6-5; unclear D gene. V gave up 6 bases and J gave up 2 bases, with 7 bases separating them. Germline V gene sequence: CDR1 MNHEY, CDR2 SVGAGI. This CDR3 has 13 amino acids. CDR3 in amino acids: CASRSHNTGELFF. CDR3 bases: TGTGCCAGCAGGAGCCACAACACCGGGGAGCTGTTTTTT.

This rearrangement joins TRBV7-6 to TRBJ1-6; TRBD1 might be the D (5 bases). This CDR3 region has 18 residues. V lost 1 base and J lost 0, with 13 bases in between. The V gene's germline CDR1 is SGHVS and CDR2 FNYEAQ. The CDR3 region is CASSLVQPGGSYNSPLHF. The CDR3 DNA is TGTGCCAGCAGCTTAGTACAGCCCGGGGGCTCCTATAATTCACCCCTCCACTTT.

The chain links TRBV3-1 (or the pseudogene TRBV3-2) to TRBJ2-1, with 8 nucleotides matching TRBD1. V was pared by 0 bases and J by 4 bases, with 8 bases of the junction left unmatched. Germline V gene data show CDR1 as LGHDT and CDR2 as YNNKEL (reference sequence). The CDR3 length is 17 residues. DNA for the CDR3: TGTGCCAGCAGCCAAGATCTTCAGTGGACAGGGTACAATGAGCAGTTCTTC. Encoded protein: CASSQDLQWTGYNEQFF.

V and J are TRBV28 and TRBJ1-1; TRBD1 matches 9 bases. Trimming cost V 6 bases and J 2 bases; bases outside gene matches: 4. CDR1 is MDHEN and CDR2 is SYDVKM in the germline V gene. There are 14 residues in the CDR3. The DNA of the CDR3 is TGTGCCAGCAGGGGACAGGGATCTAACACTGAAGCTTTCTTT. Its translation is CASRGQGSNTEAFF.